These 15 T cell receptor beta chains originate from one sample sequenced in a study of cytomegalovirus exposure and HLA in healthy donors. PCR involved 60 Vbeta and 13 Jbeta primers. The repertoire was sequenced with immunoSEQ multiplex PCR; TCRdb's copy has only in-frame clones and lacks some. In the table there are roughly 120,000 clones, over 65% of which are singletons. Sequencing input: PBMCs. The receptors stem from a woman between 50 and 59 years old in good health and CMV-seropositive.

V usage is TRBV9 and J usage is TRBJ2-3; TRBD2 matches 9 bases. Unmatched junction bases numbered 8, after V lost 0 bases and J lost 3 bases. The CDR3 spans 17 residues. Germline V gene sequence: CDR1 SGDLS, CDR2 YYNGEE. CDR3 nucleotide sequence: TGTGCCAGCAGCGTAGGAGTAGCGGGAGTTGGAACAGATACGCAGTATTTT. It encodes CASSVGVAGVGTDTQYF. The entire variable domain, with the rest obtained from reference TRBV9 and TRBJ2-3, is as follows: DSGVTQTPKHLITATGQRVTLRCSPRSGDLSVYWYQQSLDQGLQFLIQYYNGEERAKGNILERFSAQQFPDLHSELNLSSLELGDSALYFCASSVGVAGVGTDTQYFGPGTRLTVL.

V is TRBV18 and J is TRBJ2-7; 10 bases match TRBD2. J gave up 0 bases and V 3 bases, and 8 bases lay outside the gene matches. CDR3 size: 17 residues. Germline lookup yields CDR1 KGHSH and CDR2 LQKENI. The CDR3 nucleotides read TGTGCCAGCTCACCCTCACTAGCGGGGCCCAGCTCCTACGAGCAGTACTTC. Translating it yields CASSPSLAGPSSYEQYF.

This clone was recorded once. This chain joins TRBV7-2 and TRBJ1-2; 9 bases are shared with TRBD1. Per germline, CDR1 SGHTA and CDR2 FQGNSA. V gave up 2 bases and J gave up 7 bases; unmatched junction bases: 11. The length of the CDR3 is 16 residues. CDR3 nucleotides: TGTGCCAGCAGCTTAATGGGACAGGGCGTAGTTCGTGGCTACACCTTC. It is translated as CASSLMGQGVVRGYTF.

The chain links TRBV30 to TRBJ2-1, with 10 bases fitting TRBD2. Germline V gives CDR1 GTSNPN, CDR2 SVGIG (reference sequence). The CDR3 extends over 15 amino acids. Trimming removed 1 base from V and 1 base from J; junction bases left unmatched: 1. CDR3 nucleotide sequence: TGTGCCTGGAGTGAGACTAGCGGGTCCTACAATGAGCAGTTCTTC. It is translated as CAWSETSGSYNEQFF.

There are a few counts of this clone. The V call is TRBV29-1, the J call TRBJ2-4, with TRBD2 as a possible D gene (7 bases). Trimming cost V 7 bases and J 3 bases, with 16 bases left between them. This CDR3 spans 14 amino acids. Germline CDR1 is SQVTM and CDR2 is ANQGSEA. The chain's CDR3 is CSAQRGGGKNIQYF. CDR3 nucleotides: TGCAGCGCCCAGAGGGGGGGAGGCAAAAACATTCAGTACTTC.

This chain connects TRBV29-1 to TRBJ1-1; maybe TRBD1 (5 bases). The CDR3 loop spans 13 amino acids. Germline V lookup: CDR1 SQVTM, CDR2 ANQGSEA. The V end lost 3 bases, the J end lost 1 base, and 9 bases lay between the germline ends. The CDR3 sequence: CSVDGGENTEAFF. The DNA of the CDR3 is TGCAGCGTTGATGGGGGGGAGAACACTGAAGCTTTCTTT.

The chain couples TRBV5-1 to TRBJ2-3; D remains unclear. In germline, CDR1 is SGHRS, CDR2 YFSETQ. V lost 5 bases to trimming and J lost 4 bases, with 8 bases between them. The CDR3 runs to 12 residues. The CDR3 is CASRTSADTQYF. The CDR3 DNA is TGCGCCAGCAGAACGTCGGCAGATACGCAGTATTTT.

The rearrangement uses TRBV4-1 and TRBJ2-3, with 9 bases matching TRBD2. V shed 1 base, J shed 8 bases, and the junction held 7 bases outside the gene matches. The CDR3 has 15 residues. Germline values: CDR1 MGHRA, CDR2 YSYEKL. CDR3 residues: CASSQAKVLAGTQYF. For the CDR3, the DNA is TGCGCCAGCAGCCAAGCCAAGGTACTAGCGGGTACGCAGTATTTT.

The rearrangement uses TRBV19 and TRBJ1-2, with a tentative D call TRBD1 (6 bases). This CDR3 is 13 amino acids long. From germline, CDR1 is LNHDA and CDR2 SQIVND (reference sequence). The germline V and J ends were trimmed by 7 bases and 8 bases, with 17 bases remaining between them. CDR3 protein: CASTDQGSRGYTF. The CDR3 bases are TGTGCCAGTACCGATCAGGGGTCCAGAGGCTACACCTTC.

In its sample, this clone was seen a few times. CDR3 bases: TGTGCCAGCAGTAGGACTAGCGGGCGCACAGATACGCAGTATTTT. It yields the protein CASSRTSGRTDTQYF. V usage is TRBV6-5 and J usage is TRBJ2-3, with 11 bases identical to TRBD2. CDR1 and CDR2 from the germline V gene are MNHEY and SVGAGI. The CDR3 runs 15 residues. V was pared by 5 bases and J by 1 base, with 2 bases of the junction left unmatched.

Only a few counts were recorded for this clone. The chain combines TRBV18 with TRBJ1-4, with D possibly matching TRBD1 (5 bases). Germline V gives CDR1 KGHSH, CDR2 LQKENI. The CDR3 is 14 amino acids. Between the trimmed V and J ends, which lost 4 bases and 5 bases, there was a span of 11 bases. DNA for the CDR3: TGTGCCAGCTCACTCGGGACTGTGAATGAAAAACTGTTTTTT. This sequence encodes CASSLGTVNEKLFF.

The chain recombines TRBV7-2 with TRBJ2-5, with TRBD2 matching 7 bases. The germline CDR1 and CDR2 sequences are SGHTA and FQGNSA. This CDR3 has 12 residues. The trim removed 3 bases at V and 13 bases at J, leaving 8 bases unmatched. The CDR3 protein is CASSFISGPRYF. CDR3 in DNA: TGTGCCAGCAGCTTTATTAGCGGGCCCCGGTACTTC.

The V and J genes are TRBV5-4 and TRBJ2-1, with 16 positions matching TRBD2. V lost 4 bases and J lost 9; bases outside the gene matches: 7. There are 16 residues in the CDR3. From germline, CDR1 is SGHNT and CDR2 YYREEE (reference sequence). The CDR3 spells CASSRGGTSGRGEQFF. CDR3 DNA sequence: TGTGCCAGCAGCCGTGGAGGGACTAGCGGGAGGGGTGAGCAGTTCTTC.

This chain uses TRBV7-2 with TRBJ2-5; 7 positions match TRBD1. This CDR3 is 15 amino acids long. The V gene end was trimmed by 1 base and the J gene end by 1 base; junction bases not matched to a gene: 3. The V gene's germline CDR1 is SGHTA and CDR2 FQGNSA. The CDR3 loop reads CASSLGDRVQETQYF. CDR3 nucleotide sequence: TGTGCCAGCAGCTTAGGAGACAGGGTCCAAGAGACCCAGTACTTC.

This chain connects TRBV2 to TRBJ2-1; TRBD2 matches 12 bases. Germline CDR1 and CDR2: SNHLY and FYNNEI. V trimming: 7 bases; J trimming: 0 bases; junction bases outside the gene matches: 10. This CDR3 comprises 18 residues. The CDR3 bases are TGTGCCAGCATCGGGGCTAGCGGGAGGGGAACCTCCTACAATGAGCAGTTCTTC. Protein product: CASIGASGRGTSYNEQFF.